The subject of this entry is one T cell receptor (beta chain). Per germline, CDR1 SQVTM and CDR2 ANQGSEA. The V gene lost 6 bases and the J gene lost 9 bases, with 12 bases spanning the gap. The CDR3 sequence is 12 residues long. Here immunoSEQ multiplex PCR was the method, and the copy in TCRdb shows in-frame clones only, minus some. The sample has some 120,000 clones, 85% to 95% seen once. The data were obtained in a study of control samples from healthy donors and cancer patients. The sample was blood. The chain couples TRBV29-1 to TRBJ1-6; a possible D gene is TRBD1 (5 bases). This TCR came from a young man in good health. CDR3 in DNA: TGCAGCGTCGGGATCCAGGGTTCACCCCTCCACTTT. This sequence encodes CSVGIQGSPLHF.